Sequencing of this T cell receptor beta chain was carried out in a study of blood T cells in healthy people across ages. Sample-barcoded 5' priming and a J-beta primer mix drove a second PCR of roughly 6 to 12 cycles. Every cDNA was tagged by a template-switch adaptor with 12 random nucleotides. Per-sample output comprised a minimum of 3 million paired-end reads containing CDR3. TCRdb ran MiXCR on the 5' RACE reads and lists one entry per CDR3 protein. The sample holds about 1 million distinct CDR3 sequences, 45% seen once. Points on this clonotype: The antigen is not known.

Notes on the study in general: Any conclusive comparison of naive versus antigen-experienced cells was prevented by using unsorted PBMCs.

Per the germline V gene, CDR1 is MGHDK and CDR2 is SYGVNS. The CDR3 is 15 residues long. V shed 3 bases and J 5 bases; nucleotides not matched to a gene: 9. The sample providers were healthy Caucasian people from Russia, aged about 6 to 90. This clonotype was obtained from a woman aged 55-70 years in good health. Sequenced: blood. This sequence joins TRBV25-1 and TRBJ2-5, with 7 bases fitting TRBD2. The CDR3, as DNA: TGTGCCAGCAGTGAGACGGGGGGAGCTACGGAGACCCAGTACTTC. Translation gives CASSETGGATETQYF.